This TCR beta chain was obtained from a study of blood T cell repertoires in COVID-19. Turning to the study itself: The samples span acute and convalescent COVID-19 from the United States, Italy and Spain. PBMCs, B-cell-depleted T cells, or T cells provided the cDNA or gDNA that made up the material.

Participant age was about 18 to 89 years, and participants resided in 20 to 30 US areas. Self-reported history from a screening survey and questionnaire set each donor's cohort. Produced via immunoSEQ multiplex PCR; TCRdb's table is partial and in-frame only. The sample shows about 130,000 clones, roughly three quarters of them seen only once. This CDR3 comprises 11 residues. V lost 0 bases to trimming and J lost 7 bases, with 2 bases between them. Germline assignment: CDR1 ENHRY and CDR2 SYGVKD. The TCR comes from a woman aged 45 to 65 who had recovered from COVID-19. The chain carries TRBV10-3 and TRBJ2-3; D call uncertain. Source material: PBMCs or T cells enriched from blood (not recorded which). The CDR3 loop reads CAISESYTQYF. CDR3 bases: TGTGCCATCAGTGAGTCCTATACGCAGTATTTT.